These T cell receptor beta chains were read from a single sample in a study of blood T cells in healthy people across ages. TCRdb called the 5' RACE reads again in MiXCR, with one record for every CDR3 protein. The data contain around 750,000 distinct CDR3 sequences, 50% to 65% of them singletons. Sequencing used blood. These TCRs come from a man aged 80 or over in good health. Both conserved end residues are part of each CDR3. The order of the fields is clone size, V gene, D gene, J gene, CDR3 DNA, CDR3 protein. The D gene is left open where the match is weak. Rows may omit the clone size; those that give it use once, few, many or a size class.

clone size: many; V gene: TRBV29-1; D gene: NA; J gene: TRBJ2-5; CDR3 DNA: TGCAGCGTTGACGCGGAGACCCAGTACTTC; CDR3 protein: CSVDAETQYF
clone size: NA; V gene: TRBV9; D gene: NA; J gene: TRBJ2-7; CDR3 DNA: TGTGCCAGCAGCGTGGGCGGGGACAGCTCCTACGAGCAGTACTTC; CDR3 protein: CASSVGGDSSYEQYF
clone size: NA; V gene: TRBV29-1; D gene: NA; J gene: TRBJ2-2; CDR3 DNA: TGCAGCGTTGTTAGTCAGTCCACCGGGGAGCTGTTTTTT; CDR3 protein: CSVVSQSTGELFF
clone size: NA; V gene: TRBV9; D gene: NA; J gene: TRBJ1-2; CDR3 DNA: TGTGCCAGCAGCGATCGACGAGGCTACACCTTC; CDR3 protein: CASSDRRGYTF
clone size: NA; V gene: TRBV6-6; D gene: TRBD1; J gene: TRBJ2-7; CDR3 DNA: TGTGCCAGCACTCGGGACAGGTCCTACTCCTACGAGCAGTACTTC; CDR3 protein: CASTRDRSYSYEQYF
clone size: few; V gene: TRBV20-1; D gene: NA; J gene: TRBJ2-5; CDR3 DNA: TGCAGTGCTAGAGGGGGGCCCCCGGAGCAGTACTTC; CDR3 protein: CSARGGPPEQYF
clone size: NA; V gene: TRBV29-1; D gene: TRBD2; J gene: TRBJ2-1; CDR3 DNA: TGCAGCGTACTAGCGGGTTCTCACAATGAGCAGTTCTTC; CDR3 protein: CSVLAGSHNEQFF
clone size: NA; V gene: TRBV12-3/TRBV12-4; D gene: NA; J gene: TRBJ1-4; CDR3 DNA: TGTGCCAGCAGAAGGACGGCTGAAAAACTGTTTTTT; CDR3 protein: CASRRTAEKLFF
clone size: NA; V gene: TRBV5-1; D gene: NA; J gene: TRBJ2-2; CDR3 DNA: TGCGCCAGCAGCTTGGAGACCAGGGAGCTGTTTTTT; CDR3 protein: CASSLETRELFF
clone size: few; V gene: TRBV27; D gene: NA; J gene: TRBJ2-1; CDR3 DNA: TGTGCCAGCAGACCCGAATCTAGCGCCACTCCATACAATGAGCAGTTCTTC; CDR3 protein: CASRPESSATPYNEQFF
clone size: NA; V gene: TRBV20-1; D gene: TRBD1; J gene: TRBJ1-5; CDR3 DNA: TGCAGTGCGAGACAGGGGGTCACGCGCCAGCATTTT; CDR3 protein: CSARQGVTRQHF
clone size: NA; V gene: TRBV29-1; D gene: TRBD2; J gene: TRBJ2-1; CDR3 DNA: TGCAGCGTTAGGACTAGCGGGAGGTACAATGAGCAGTTCTTC; CDR3 protein: CSVRTSGRYNEQFF
clone size: NA; V gene: TRBV18; D gene: NA; J gene: TRBJ1-2; CDR3 DNA: TGTGCCAGCTCACCGTCAGTCCCAAATGGCTACACCTTC; CDR3 protein: CASSPSVPNGYTF
clone size: NA; V gene: TRBV10-3; D gene: TRBD2; J gene: TRBJ2-2; CDR3 DNA: TGTGCCATCAGGCGGGCTAGCGGGACTCAAAACACCGGGGAGCTGTTTTTT; CDR3 protein: CAIRRASGTQNTGELFF
clone size: NA; V gene: TRBV12-3/TRBV12-4; D gene: NA; J gene: TRBJ2-7; CDR3 DNA: TGTGCCAGCAGTCCCCACCCCGGGTCTTACGAGCAGTACTTC; CDR3 protein: CASSPHPGSYEQYF
clone size: NA; V gene: TRBV9; D gene: NA; J gene: TRBJ2-2; CDR3 DNA: TGTGCCAGCAGCGTGTCCGGAACGAACACCGGGGAGCTGTTTTTT; CDR3 protein: CASSVSGTNTGELFF
clone size: NA; V gene: TRBV12-3/TRBV12-4; D gene: NA; J gene: TRBJ1-2; CDR3 DNA: TGTGCCAGCAGTTTAGTGGGTCCGCAATACTATGGCTACACCTTC; CDR3 protein: CASSLVGPQYYGYTF
clone size: few; V gene: TRBV11-2; D gene: TRBD1; J gene: TRBJ1-2; CDR3 DNA: TGTGCCAGCAGCTCCCTCCGACAGGGCCGGACTAACTATGGCTACACCTTC; CDR3 protein: CASSSLRQGRTNYGYTF
clone size: NA; V gene: TRBV28; D gene: NA; J gene: TRBJ1-5; CDR3 DNA: TGTGCCAGCAGTCCGCCGGGGAGAGGCAATCAGCCCCAGCATTTT; CDR3 protein: CASSPPGRGNQPQHF
clone size: NA; V gene: TRBV7-2; D gene: NA; J gene: TRBJ1-2; CDR3 DNA: TGTGCCAGCAGCTTCAGTTGGGACACCTATGGCTACACCTTC; CDR3 protein: CASSFSWDTYGYTF
clone size: NA; V gene: TRBV5-5; D gene: TRBD1; J gene: TRBJ1-1; CDR3 DNA: TGTGCCAGCAGCTCGGGACAGGGGTTTGAAGCTTTCTTT; CDR3 protein: CASSSGQGFEAFF
clone size: many; V gene: TRBV21-1; D gene: NA; J gene: TRBJ2-7; CDR3 DNA: TGTGCCAGCAGCGCACGGGTTACCGGGTGGTACGAGCAGTACTTC; CDR3 protein: CASSARVTGWYEQYF
clone size: NA; V gene: TRBV9; D gene: TRBD1; J gene: TRBJ2-7; CDR3 DNA: TGTGCCAGCAGCGTAGCCCCGGACAGGGGATACGAGCAGTACTTC; CDR3 protein: CASSVAPDRGYEQYF
clone size: NA; V gene: TRBV28; D gene: NA; J gene: TRBJ2-3; CDR3 DNA: TGTGCCAGCAGTCCAACGGGAGACGGCACAGATACGCAGTATTTT; CDR3 protein: CASSPTGDGTDTQYF
clone size: NA; V gene: TRBV2; D gene: NA; J gene: TRBJ1-4; CDR3 DNA: TGTGCCAGCACGAGTGCCAGGGAAAAACTGTTTTTT; CDR3 protein: CASTSAREKLFF
clone size: NA; V gene: TRBV3-1; D gene: NA; J gene: TRBJ2-7; CDR3 DNA: TGTGCCAGCAGCCAAGTAGGGGCAAGATCCTACGAGCAGTACTTC; CDR3 protein: CASSQVGARSYEQYF
clone size: NA; V gene: TRBV6-1; D gene: NA; J gene: TRBJ1-3; CDR3 DNA: TGTGCCAGCAGGATCTGGGCAGGGGCGGGAAACACCATATATTTT; CDR3 protein: CASRIWAGAGNTIYF
clone size: few; V gene: TRBV3-1; D gene: TRBD2; J gene: TRBJ2-5; CDR3 DNA: TGTGCCAGCGCCCGACTAGAGGGAGGGCGAGAGACCCAGTACTTC; CDR3 protein: CASARLEGGRETQYF
clone size: NA; V gene: TRBV27; D gene: NA; J gene: TRBJ2-7; CDR3 DNA: TGTGCCAGCAGTTCTACCCCCTCTTACTCCTACGAGCAGTACTTC; CDR3 protein: CASSSTPSYSYEQYF
clone size: NA; V gene: TRBV28; D gene: TRBD2; J gene: TRBJ2-7; CDR3 DNA: TGTGCCAGCAGTTTATTAGCGGTTGGGCTAGCGGGACACTACGAGCAGTACTTC; CDR3 protein: CASSLLAVGLAGHYEQYF
clone size: NA; V gene: TRBV27; D gene: NA; J gene: TRBJ1-1; CDR3 DNA: TGTGCCAGCAGTTTATCGAGCGGGGGGAGGGGGAACACTGAAGCTTTCTTT; CDR3 protein: CASSLSSGGRGNTEAFF
clone size: once; V gene: TRBV29-1; D gene: TRBD2; J gene: TRBJ2-7; CDR3 DNA: TGCAGCGTTGCTGGGGTTCCGGGACTAGCGGGAGGGGGCGGCTCCTACAATGAGCAGTACTTC; CDR3 protein: CSVAGVPGLAGGGGSYNEQYF